Shown below are 2 T cell receptor beta chains from a single sample sequenced in a study of T cell responses to AZD1222 COVID-19 vaccine. Clones were read by immunoSEQ multiplex PCR, and TCRdb kept only the in-frame ones, dropping some. The table has around 78,000 clones, under 90% seen once; the top ten hold more than 1.2%. The sequencing used peripheral blood, collected 28 days after the second AZD1222 dose. These receptors were collected from an adult who received the AZD1222 COVID-19 vaccine.

This clone was picked up one time. V and J are TRBV3-1 (or the pseudogene TRBV3-2) and TRBJ2-1; a possible D gene is TRBD1 (5 bases). V lost 4 bases to trimming and J lost 9 bases, with 19 bases between them. CDR1 is LGHDT and CDR2 is YNNKEL in the germline V gene (reference sequence). The CDR3 has 15 amino acids. In DNA, the CDR3 is TGTGCCAGCAGCCCCACCCGGACACGCTCCGTTGAGCAGTTCTTC. It specifies CASSPTRTRSVEQFF.

Remarks on this clone: Relative to the germline gene, one junction end is altered; a read error may explain this. The chain uses TRBV3-1 (or the pseudogene TRBV3-2) and TRBJ2-1; 13 bases fit TRBD2. Germline-derived CDR1 and CDR2 are LGHDT and YNNKEL (reference sequence). The CDR3 is 17 amino acids. The CDR3 DNA sequence: TGTGCCAGCACCCAACGGACTAGCGGGGGCCCTTACAATGAGCAGTTCTTC. Its translation is CASTQRTSGGPYNEQFF.